These 26 T cell receptor beta chains share one sample of origin, sequenced in a study of T cell responses to AZD1222 COVID-19 vaccine. Profiling relied on immunoSEQ multiplex PCR, and the TCRdb table lists in-frame clones only, not all of them. The data show 150,000 or so clones, nearly 90% seen once. This specimen was peripheral blood, taken on day 0 of AZD1222 vaccination. These receptors originate from an adult in good health.

The V gene is TRBV7-9, the J gene TRBJ1-1, with D perhaps TRBD1 (5 bases). The V end was cut by 5 bases, the J end by 8 bases, with 12 bases between. The CDR3 consists of 12 residues. Germline CDR1 is SEHNR and CDR2 is FQNEAQ (reference sequence). The CDR3 coding sequence is TGTGCCAGCAGCGTAAAATGGGGGGAAGCTTTCTTT. It translates to CASSVKWGEAFF.

CDR3: CSASSRARKNIQYF. For the CDR3, the DNA is TGCAGTGCTAGTAGTCGGGCCCGAAAAAACATTCAGTACTTC. The rearrangement links TRBV20-1 to TRBJ2-4; D not resolved. The ends were cut back, 3 bases at V and 4 bases at J, with 13 bases in the middle. Per the germline V gene, CDR1 is DFQATT and CDR2 is SNEGSKA (reference sequence). This CDR3 has 14 amino acids.

The chain combines TRBV30 with TRBJ1-5, with D unresolved. The germline V gene encodes CDR1 GTSNPN and CDR2 SVGIG (reference sequence). V was shortened by 3 bases and J by 5 bases, with 17 bases between the two germline ends. The CDR3 has 15 amino acids. DNA of the CDR3: TGTGCCTGGAGCGGCTTGTTGGGGAGGGATCAGCCCCAGCATTTT. Amino acids: CAWSGLLGRDQPQHF.

V usage is TRBV25-1 and J usage is TRBJ1-1; unclear D gene. The CDR3 consists of 12 residues. The germline V gene has CDR1 MGHDK and CDR2 SYGVNS. The V gene lost 2 bases and the J gene lost 10 bases, with 11 bases spanning the gap. CDR3 protein: CASSEIRGAAFF. The CDR3 nucleotides read TGTGCCAGCAGTGAAATACGGGGAGCAGCTTTCTTT.

The J gene is TRBJ1-4, the V gene TRBV12-3 or TRBV12-4; no clear D gene. The CDR3 has 12 amino acids. Trimming left V 3 bases short and J 6 bases short, with 5 bases between. The CDR3: CASSFSYEKLFF. As DNA, the CDR3 is TGTGCCAGCAGTTTTTCGTATGAAAAACTGTTTTTT.

The chain is built from TRBV6-5 and TRBJ1-5; D is perhaps TRBD1 (5 bases). The germline V gene has CDR1 MNHEY and CDR2 SVGAGI. This CDR3 is 15 amino acids long. V was cut by 2 bases and J by 1 base, with 9 bases left in between. The CDR3 region is CASSYGWGSNQPQHF. As DNA, the CDR3 is TGTGCCAGCAGTTACGGCTGGGGGAGCAATCAGCCCCAGCATTTT.

The rearrangement uses TRBV4-2 and TRBJ1-4; D perhaps matches TRBD1 (5 bases). Germline V lookup: CDR1 LGHNA, CDR2 YNFKEQ. Trimming stripped 3 bases from V and 1 base from J, with 9 bases between. The length of the CDR3 is 15 residues. The DNA for the CDR3 is TGTGCCAGCAGCCAGACGGGGGTAACTAATGAAAAACTGTTTTTT. This encodes CASSQTGVTNEKLFF.

This chain uses TRBV5-8 with TRBJ1-2; tentative D call: TRBD1 (6 bases). V lost 0 bases and J lost 6, with 15 bases in between. Looked up from germline, CDR1 is SGHTS and CDR2 is YDEGEE. CDR3 length: 15 residues. CDR3 region: CASSLVFLDRDGYTF. CDR3 coding DNA: TGTGCCAGCAGCTTGGTGTTTTTGGACAGAGATGGCTACACCTTC.

The table lists this clone with a count of one. The genes are TRBV7-8 and TRBJ2-1; D may be TRBD1 (6 bases). V dropped 7 bases and J dropped 0 bases, with 16 bases sitting between them. The CDR3 spans 16 residues. Germline CDR1 and CDR2: SGHVS and FQNEAQ. The CDR3, as DNA: TGTGCCAGCATCTCCTCGCAGGGGAGCTCCTACAATGAGCAGTTCTTC. Its translation: CASISSQGSSYNEQFF.

V usage is TRBV9 and J usage is TRBJ2-2; D possibly matches TRBD1 or TRBD2 (5 bases each). The V and J ends lost 4 bases and 7 bases respectively, with 17 bases between them. The germline gives CDR1 SGDLS, CDR2 YYNGEE. The CDR3 has 15 residues. Here the CDR3 reads CASSPRGTADGELFF. The CDR3 DNA reads TGTGCCAGCAGCCCAAGAGGGACGGCGGACGGGGAGCTGTTTTTT.

This clone was counted only a few times. CDR3: CASSLLGQGGGNTIYF. The DNA of the CDR3 is TGTGCCAGCAGCTTGCTGGGGCAGGGGGGAGGAAACACCATATATTTT. The chain combines TRBV5-6 with TRBJ1-3; 7 positions match TRBD1. J gave up 4 bases and V 1 base, and 8 bases lay outside the gene matches. Looked up from germline, CDR1 is SGHDT and CDR2 is YYEEEE. The length of the CDR3 is 16 residues. Together with reference TRBV5-6 and TRBJ1-3, the CDR3 gives the full variable domain: DAGVTQSPTHLIKTRGQQVTLRCSPKSGHDTVSWYQQALGQGPQFIFQYYEEEERQRGNFPDRFSGHQFPNYSSELNVNALLLGDSALYLCASSLLGQGGGNTIYFGEGSWLTVV.

The chain couples TRBV28 to TRBJ2-1, with 7 nucleotides matching TRBD2. The germline V gene encodes CDR1 MDHEN and CDR2 SYDVKM. The CDR3 sequence is 16 residues long. Trimming took 6 bases from V and 0 from J; bases not matched to a gene: 8. The CDR3 sequence: CASSPGGFSSYNEQFF. In nucleotides, the CDR3 is TGTGCCAGCAGCCCCGGGGGGTTTAGCTCCTACAATGAGCAGTTCTTC.

The chain joins TRBV5-1 to TRBJ2-3; the D is unclear. Trimming removed 4 bases at V and 0 bases at J, with 6 bases between. Germline CDR1 and CDR2: SGHRS and YFSETQ. This CDR3 has 13 residues. CDR3 residues: CASSTDSTDTQYF. CDR3 nucleotides: TGCGCCAGCAGCACGGACAGCACAGATACGCAGTATTTT. The full variable domain, rest sourced from reference TRBV5-1 and TRBJ2-3, is KAGVTQTPRYLIKTRGQQVTLSCSPISGHRSVSWYQQTPGQGLQFLFEYFSETQRNKGNFPGRFSGRQFSNSRSEMNVSTLELGDSALYLCASSTDSTDTQYFGPGTRLTVL.

This chain uses TRBV7-9 with TRBJ1-5; 7 nucleotides line up with TRBD1. Trimming removed 1 base from V and 6 bases from J; junction bases left unmatched: 3. Germline values: CDR1 SEHNR, CDR2 FQNEAQ (reference sequence). The CDR3 contains 14 residues. The CDR3 loop is CASSLGQGVQPQHF. CDR3 sequence (DNA): TGTGCCAGCAGCTTAGGACAGGGCGTTCAGCCCCAGCATTTT.

This clone was counted once. The chain uses TRBV7-8 and TRBJ2-4; TRBD2 matches 7 bases. Trimming took 2 bases from V and 1 from J; bases not matched to a gene: 8. This CDR3 has 17 residues. From germline, CDR1 is SGHVS and CDR2 FQNEAQ. CDR3 protein: CASSLPKAGVAKNIQYF. The CDR3 coding sequence is TGTGCCAGCAGCTTACCCAAGGCGGGGGTTGCCAAAAACATTCAGTACTTC.

V usage is TRBV4-1 and J usage is TRBJ1-6; D might be TRBD1 (6 bases). The V end lost 7 bases, the J end lost 7 bases, and 14 bases lay between the germline ends. Germline V gene data show CDR1 as MGHRA and CDR2 as YSYEKL. This CDR3 has 14 residues. CDR3 coding DNA: TGCGCCAGCAACACTCAGGGGAGAAATTCACCCCTCCACTTT. Amino acid sequence: CASNTQGRNSPLHF.

The genes are TRBV9 and TRBJ2-3, with TRBD1 identical over 8 bases. Germline loops: CDR1 SGDLS, CDR2 YYNGEE. With V trimmed by 9 bases and J by 4 bases, 10 bases remained unmatched. The CDR3 covers 14 residues. CDR3 sequence (DNA): TGTGCCACCCCCGGGGACAGGTCCCCAGATACGCAGTATTTT. Its protein is CATPGDRSPDTQYF.

The chain links TRBV28 to TRBJ2-5; D may be TRBD2 (5 bases). Germline assignment: CDR1 MDHEN and CDR2 SYDVKM. The ends were cut back, 4 bases at V and 2 bases at J, with 14 bases in the middle. The CDR3 extends over 15 amino acids. DNA for the CDR3: TGTGCCAGCAGTTCTGGGGAAGGAGGACAAGAGACCCAGTACTTC. Its protein is CASSSGEGGQETQYF.

The chain employs TRBV18 and TRBJ2-3, with TRBD1 identical over 7 bases. Germline CDR1 reads KGHSH; CDR2 reads LQKENI. J gave up 5 bases and V 4 bases, and 6 bases lay outside the gene matches. CDR3 length: 14 amino acids. This CDR3 reads CASSRRQGLDTQYF. The CDR3 coding sequence is TGTGCCAGCTCACGCAGACAGGGTTTAGATACGCAGTATTTT. Together with reference TRBV18 and TRBJ2-3, the CDR3 gives the full variable domain: NAGVMQNPRHLVRRRGQEARLRCSPMKGHSHVYWYRQLPEEGLKFMVYLQKENIIDESGMPKERFSAEFPKEGPSILRIQQVVRGDSAAYFCASSRRQGLDTQYFGPGTRLTVL.

The V gene is TRBV28, the J gene TRBJ2-1; 10 bases are shared with TRBD2. The ends lost 6 bases at V and 0 bases at J; junction bases unmatched: 5. The CDR3 is made up of 16 amino acids. The germline gives CDR1 MDHEN, CDR2 SYDVKM. The CDR3 nucleotides read TGTGCCAGCAGGGGTTCTAGCGGGAGCTCCTACAATGAGCAGTTCTTC. It is translated as CASRGSSGSSYNEQFF.

V gene TRBV4-2 combines with J gene TRBJ2-7; 10 bases are shared with TRBD2. The CDR3 has 16 residues. Trimming took 1 base from V and 5 from J; bases not matched to a gene: 8. CDR1 LGHNA and CDR2 YNFKEQ come from the germline V gene. The CDR3 DNA is TGTGCCAGCAGCCAAGGAGGAGCGGGAGGGCCCGACGAGCAGTACTTC. This translates into CASSQGGAGGPDEQYF.

The chain uses TRBV15 and TRBJ1-2; D unclear. V lost 2 bases and J 5 bases, leaving 12 bases between the germline ends. Germline loops: CDR1 LNHNV, CDR2 YYDKDF (reference sequence). The CDR3 sequence is 14 residues long. The CDR3 DNA follows: TGTGCCACCAGCAGATGGGGTCTGGGTTATGGCTACACCTTC. Its protein is CATSRWGLGYGYTF.

The chain is built from TRBV6-2 or TRBV6-3 and TRBJ2-7; 13 nucleotides align to TRBD2. The trim removed 5 bases at V and 3 bases at J, leaving 4 bases unmatched. From germline, CDR1 is MNHEY and CDR2 SVGEGT. CDR3 length: 15 amino acids. CDR3 nucleotide sequence: TGTGCCAGCAGTCAACTAGCGGGAGGGTTCTACGAGCAGTACTTC. Translation gives CASSQLAGGFYEQYF.

The rearrangement links TRBV6-2 or TRBV6-3 to TRBJ2-7; a weak D match, TRBD1 (6 bases). CDR1 and CDR2 from the germline V gene are MNHEY and SVGEGT. The ends were cut back, 5 bases at V and 0 bases at J, with 8 bases in the middle. The CDR3 totals 13 residues. For the CDR3, the DNA is TGTGCCAGCAGTACAGGGAACTCCTACGAGCAGTACTTC. Encoded protein: CASSTGNSYEQYF.

J is TRBJ2-5 and V is TRBV7-2, with D maybe TRBD2 (5 bases). The CDR3 has 14 residues. Per the germline V gene, CDR1 is SGHTA and CDR2 is FQGNSA. Between the trimmed V and J ends, which lost 2 bases and 1 base, there was a span of 8 bases. CDR3 nucleotide sequence: TGTGCCAGCAGCTTATATCGGGGCCAAGAGACCCAGTACTTC. Translation gives CASSLYRGQETQYF.

This chain joins TRBV28 and TRBJ2-5; TRBD2 is a possible D gene (5 bases). V lost 3 bases and J 1 base, leaving 9 bases between the germline ends. CDR1 and CDR2 (germline): MDHEN, SYDVKM. The CDR3 loop spans 14 amino acids. In DNA, the CDR3 is TGTGCCAGCAGTTTGCCCAGCGGCCAAGAGACCCAGTACTTC. The encoded protein is CASSLPSGQETQYF.